This T cell receptor beta chain was identified in a study of blood T cell repertoires in COVID-19. In the study overall: Acute and convalescent COVID-19 samples came from the United States, Italy and Spain. T cells, B-cell-depleted T cells, or PBMCs provided the cDNA or gDNA that served as material.

Original processing notes: Cell counts per sample came from amplifying reference gene primers. TCRdb keeps only in-frame clones here, not all; method: immunoSEQ multiplex PCR. The V and J calls and clone size are taken from that table; D and trimming were inferred from the DNA. The data contain some 280,000 clones, 86% of them seen just once; the ten biggest clones take up around 2.9%. Notes on this clone: Relative to the germline gene, one junction end is altered; a read error may explain this.

Germline lookup yields CDR1 MDHEN and CDR2 SYDVKM. This CDR3 region has 16 residues. V gene TRBV28 combines with J gene TRBJ2-3; TRBD1 matches 7 bases. Sequences were obtained from peripheral blood. The TCR originated in a woman in her twenties or thirties with active or convalescent COVID-19. CDR3 sequence (DNA): TGTGCCAGCAGTTTCATCCGGGACAGAGACACAGCTACGCAGTATTTT. Encoded protein: CASSFIRDRDTATQYF. The entire variable domain, with the rest obtained from reference TRBV28 and TRBJ2-3, is as follows: DVKVTQSSRYLVKRTGEKVFLECVQDMDHENMFWYRQDPGLGLRLIYFSYDVKMKEKGDIPEGYSVSREKKERFSLILESASTNQTSMYLCASSFIRDRDTATQYFGPGTRLTVL.